A single T cell receptor beta chain is shown here with its context. The sample is drawn from a study of blood T cell repertoires in COVID-19. Trimming took off 0 bases at V and 6 bases at J, with 11 bases between the two ends. CDR3 length: 14 residues. Per germline, CDR1 LGHNA and CDR2 YSLEER. TCRdb's table, derived via immunoSEQ multiplex PCR, lists solely in-frame clones and lacks some. The sample includes about 170,000 clones, roughly 87% seen only once; the top ten take 1% to 1.5%. Participants, 18 to 89 years old, spanned around 25 US areas. This TCR was sampled from a human donor with acute COVID-19. The donor label of this sample is uncertain. The chain carries TRBV4-3 and TRBJ1-2, with TRBD1 as a possible D gene (5 bases). Material for sequencing was PBMCs or T cells enriched from blood (not recorded which). In DNA form, the CDR3 reads TGCGCCAGCAGCCAAGATCGAAGGGGCAATGGCTACACCTTC. It yields the protein CASSQDRRGNGYTF.